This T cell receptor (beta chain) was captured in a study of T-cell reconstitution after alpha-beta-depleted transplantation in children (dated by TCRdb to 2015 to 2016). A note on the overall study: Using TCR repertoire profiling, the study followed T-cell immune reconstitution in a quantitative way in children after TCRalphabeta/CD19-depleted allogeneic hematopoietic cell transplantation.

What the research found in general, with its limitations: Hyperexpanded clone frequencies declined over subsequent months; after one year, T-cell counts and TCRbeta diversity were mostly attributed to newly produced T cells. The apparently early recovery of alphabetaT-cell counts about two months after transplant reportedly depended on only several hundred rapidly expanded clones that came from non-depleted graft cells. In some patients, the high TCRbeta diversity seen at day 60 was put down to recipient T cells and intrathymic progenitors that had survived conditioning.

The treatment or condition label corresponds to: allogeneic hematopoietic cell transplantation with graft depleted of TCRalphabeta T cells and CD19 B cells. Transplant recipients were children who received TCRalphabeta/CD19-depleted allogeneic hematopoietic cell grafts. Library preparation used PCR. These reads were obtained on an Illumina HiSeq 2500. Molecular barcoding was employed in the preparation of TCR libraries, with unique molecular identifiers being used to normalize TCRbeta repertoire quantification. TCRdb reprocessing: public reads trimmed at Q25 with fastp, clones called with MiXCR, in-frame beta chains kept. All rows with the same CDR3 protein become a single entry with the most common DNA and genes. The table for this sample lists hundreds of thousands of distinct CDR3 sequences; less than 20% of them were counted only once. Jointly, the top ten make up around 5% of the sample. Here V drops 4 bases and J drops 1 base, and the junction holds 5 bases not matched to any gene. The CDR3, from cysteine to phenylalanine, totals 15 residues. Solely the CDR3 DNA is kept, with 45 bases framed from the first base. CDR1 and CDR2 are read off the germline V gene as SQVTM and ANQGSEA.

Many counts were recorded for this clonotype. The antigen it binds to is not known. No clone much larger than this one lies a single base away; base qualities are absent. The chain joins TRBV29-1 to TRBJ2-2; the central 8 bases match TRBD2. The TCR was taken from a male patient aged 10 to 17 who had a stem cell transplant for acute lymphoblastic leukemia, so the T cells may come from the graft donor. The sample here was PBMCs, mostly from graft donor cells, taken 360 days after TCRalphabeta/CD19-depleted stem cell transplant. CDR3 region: CSVVFSGVNTGELFF. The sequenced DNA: TGCAGCGTTGTTTTTAGCGGGGTGAACACCGGGGAGCTGTTTTTT.